This entry is about one TCR beta chain. The sample belongs to a study of blood T cell repertoires in COVID-19. Across the study: Researchers got acute and convalescent COVID-19 samples from the United States, Italy and Spain. Sample material is recorded as cDNA or gDNA derived from T cells, B-cell-depleted T cells, or PBMCs.

Trimming stripped 0 bases from V and 4 bases from J, with 15 bases between. Germline CDR1 KGHSH, CDR2 LQKENI. CDR3 length: 16 amino acids. Original processing methods: Reference gene primer amplification yielded estimated nucleated cell counts. Clones were sequenced by immunoSEQ multiplex PCR, and TCRdb holds only the in-frame ones, with some missing. That table furnishes V, J and clone size, whereas the DNA furnished D and trimming. The table includes about 43,000 clones, about 80% detected once. The TCR comes from a woman in her fifties or sixties with acute or convalescent COVID-19. Sequenced material: peripheral blood. This chain joins TRBV18 and TRBJ1-2; D may be TRBD1 (6 bases). Here the CDR3 reads CASSPPGTSPSYGYTF. The CDR3 nucleotides are TGTGCCAGCTCACCACCGGGGACAAGCCCCTCCTATGGCTACACCTTC.